The entry below gives a single T cell receptor beta chain sequence along with its context. The antigen it binds to is not known. Base qualities were left out, and no much larger clone turns up one base away. TCRbeta CDR3 regions were amplified from genomic DNA using the immunoSEQ Assay, a bias-controlled multiplex PCR. The original pipeline was this. Nucleated cell counts per sample were estimated from amplification of reference gene primers within the assay. To quantify the absolute abundance of each unique TCRbeta CDR3 rearrangement, sequence reads were collapsed and filtered. For each sample, productive Simpson clonality was calculated by taking the square root of Simpson's diversity index across productive rearrangements. Here the immuneACCESS table is served through TCRdb, limited to in-frame sequences with V and J called. Missing clones are a known gap in these copies; in checked studies unresolved V genes cover under half, and the rest lacks a known reason. V and J calls and clone size are given by that table; D and trimming were obtained from the DNA. The sample profile shows 270,000 or so clones; roughly 86% of them were found once. About 10% of the sample lies in the top ten.

Collaborating institutions collected whole blood in K2EDTA tubes following their own protocols. Collaborator samples were shipped for TCRbeta analysis as frozen whole blood, isolated PBMCs, or DNA extracted from either sample type. This sample is drawn from a study of blood T cell repertoires in COVID-19 (dated by TCRdb to 2018 to 2020). With respect to the entire study: Collaborator samples came from the United States, Italy and Spain and covered acute and convalescent phases of COVID-19. The material from the prospective study consisted of cDNA or gDNA derived from T cells, B-cell-depleted T cells, or PBMCs. The dataset comprised deeply sampled blood TCRbeta repertoires from subjects exposed to, actively infected with, or recovered from COVID-19. The repertoires were made available in a free public database intended to serve as a resource for research on the immune response to SARS-CoV-2. Samples came from the ongoing ImmuneRACE study (first 160 participants) plus 1,254 subjects from 6 global collaborators. Sample metadata almost always included a de-identified subject ID, COVID-19 status, age in years and sex. Where available, HLA class I and class II types were obtained from metadata supplied by the sample provider rather than from assay-based typing.

The CDR3, from cysteine to phenylalanine, totals 16 residues. Left in the record is the CDR3 DNA by itself, 48 bases read in frame from the first base. CDR1 SGHAT and CDR2 FQNNGV are derived from the germline V gene. V drops 8 bases and J drops 0 bases, leaving 14 bases in between. General findings and caveats noted by the study authors: How much clinical and demographic metadata was included differed by source and by participant, and the metadata was provided uncurated.

The sequenced sample was peripheral blood. The rearranged chain carries TRBV11-2 and TRBJ1-6; the D gene is perhaps TRBD1, on 6 matching bases. This TCR was sampled from a man aged 40-49 years with active or convalescent COVID-19. The bases read TGTGCCAGCGCGAACAGGGATAGCTCCTATAATTCACCCCTCCACTTT. This sequence encodes CASANRDSSYNSPLHF.